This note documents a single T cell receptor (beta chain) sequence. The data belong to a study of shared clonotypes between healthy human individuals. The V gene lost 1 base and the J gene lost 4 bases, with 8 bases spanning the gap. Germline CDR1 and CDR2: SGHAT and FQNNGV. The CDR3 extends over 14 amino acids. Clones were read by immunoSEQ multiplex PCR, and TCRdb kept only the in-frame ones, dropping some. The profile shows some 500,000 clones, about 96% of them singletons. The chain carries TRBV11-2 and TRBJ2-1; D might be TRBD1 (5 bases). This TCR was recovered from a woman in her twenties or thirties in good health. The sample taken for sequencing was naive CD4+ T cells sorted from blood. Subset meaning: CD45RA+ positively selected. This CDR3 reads CASSLARAYNEQFF. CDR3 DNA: TGTGCCAGCAGCTTAGCCAGGGCATACAATGAGCAGTTCTTC.